A selection of T cell receptor beta chains follows, all from one sample in a study of neurological immune-mediated disorders. Using its own MiXCR run on the 5' RACE reads, TCRdb lists one record per CDR3 protein. The sample shows 70,000 to 95,000 distinct CDR3 sequences, under 15% of them seen only once. Sequenced input: PBMCs. These receptors all come from a female donor with HTLV-1-associated myelopathy (HAM/TSP). The CDR3 runs from the conserved cysteine through the conserved F or W. Fields, in order: V gene, J gene, clone size, D gene, CDR3 DNA, CDR3 protein. The D gene is left open where the match is weak. A clone size is listed for some rows: how often the clone was seen (once, few, many), or a class if it is expanded.

>TRBV5-1|TRBJ2-5|many|-
TGCGCCAGCAGCTTGGGAGGGGCGGAAGAGACCCAGTACTTC
CASSLGGAEETQYF
>TRBV10-3|TRBJ2-7|many|-
TGTGCCACCCTTCTAAGTGCCCCGGGGGAGCAGTACTTC
CATLLSAPGEQYF
>TRBV12-3/TRBV12-4|TRBJ2-7|many|-
TGTGCCAGCAGTAGCAGGGGCTACGAGCAGTACTTC
CASSSRGYEQYF
>TRBV11-2|TRBJ2-3|many|-
TGTGCCAGCAGCTTACGGGCGGGGGCGACAGCAGATACGCAGTATTTT
CASSLRAGATADTQYF
>TRBV5-1|TRBJ2-7|many|TRBD1
TGCGCCAGCAGCGGGGGGACAGGGGGCTTAAACTACTACGAGCAGTACTTC
CASSGGTGGLNYYEQYF
>TRBV5-1|TRBJ1-4|many|-
TGCGCCAGCAGCCCGGTCGGGAGCAATGAAAAACTGTTTTTT
CASSPVGSNEKLFF
>TRBV6-5|TRBJ1-6|many|TRBD1
TGTGCCAGCAGTTCCACAGGGGTTTCACCCCTCCACTTT
CASSSTGVSPLHF
>TRBV5-1|TRBJ1-5|-|TRBD1
TGCGCCAGCAGCGATCAGGGGGGAGGCGATCAGCCCCAGCATTTT
CASSDQGGGDQPQHF
>TRBV7-9|TRBJ2-1|many|TRBD1
TGTGCCAGCATCTTAGACAGGGGCAATGAGCAGTTCTTC
CASILDRGNEQFF
>TRBV29-1|TRBJ1-4|many|TRBD1
TGCAGCGTTGGGGCAGGGGGCGCGGAAAAACTGTTTTTT
CSVGAGGAEKLFF
>TRBV11-2|TRBJ2-5|many|TRBD2
TGTGCCAGCAGCCAGCACGCGGGGGGTGGACAAGAGACCCAGTACTTC
CASSQHAGGGQETQYF
>TRBV28|TRBJ1-1|many|TRBD1
TGTGCCAGCAGTTTAACAGGGGGGGACACTGAAGCTTTCTTT
CASSLTGGDTEAFF
>TRBV27|TRBJ2-6|many|-
TGTGCCAGCAGCCCCGTAGGGACGGCCAACGTCCTGACTTTC
CASSPVGTANVLTF
>TRBV20-1|TRBJ1-5|-|TRBD1
TGCAGTGCTACACCAATGACGGGACAGGGCCGGCAGCAACCCCAGCATTTT
CSATPMTGQGRQQPQHF
>TRBV5-4|TRBJ2-1|many|-
TGTGCCAGCAGCTTGGAGGATCGAGGCCACTACAATGAGCAGTTCTTC
CASSLEDRGHYNEQFF
>TRBV12-3/TRBV12-4|TRBJ1-2|medium-sized|-
TGTGCCAGCAGTTTAAGGGGATCCTGGCGGGGCTACACCTTC
CASSLRGSWRGYTF
>TRBV29-1|TRBJ1-2|many|-
TGCAGCGTTGACATTCCCTATGGCTACACCTTC
CSVDIPYGYTF
>TRBV7-2|TRBJ2-3|many|-
TGTGCCAGCAGGAAAGGTGTGCCTCCAGATACGCAGTATTTT
CASRKGVPPDTQYF
>TRBV7-8|TRBJ1-1|-|TRBD1
TGTGCCAGCAGCAAGAGGACAGGGAACACTGAAGCTTTCTTT
CASSKRTGNTEAFF
>TRBV4-1|TRBJ1-1|few|-
TGCGCCAGCAGCCTCATCCAGGCGGCTTTCTTT
CASSLIQAAFF